These T cell receptor beta chains were read from a single sample in a study of Ad26.COV2.S vaccination and SARS-CoV-2 variants. Some clones are missing from TCRdb's copy, which holds only in-frame ones; the method was immunoSEQ multiplex PCR. The table includes under 550,000 clones, roughly 90% detected once. The input for sequencing was peripheral blood, taken in a trial of Ad26.COV2.S vaccine versus placebo. All receptors come from a person between 18 and 65 years old who received the Ad26.COV2.S COVID-19 vaccine or a placebo. Each CDR3 is given with its conserved first and last residue. D genes are given only for firm matches. For some rows the clone size is stated as once, few or many, or as a class when expanded; others skip it.

size: .; D: TRBD2; V: TRBV5-4; J: TRBJ2-1; DNA: TGTGCCAGCAGAAGTCTAGCGGGGGGCAATGAGCAGTTCTTC; CDR3: CASRSLAGGNEQFF
size: .; D: TRBD1; V: TRBV18; J: TRBJ1-2; DNA: TGTGCCAGCTCACCGAATCAGGGGGTTGCTGGCTACACCTTC; CDR3: CASSPNQGVAGYTF
size: .; D: TRBD1; V: TRBV6-6; J: TRBJ1-2; DNA: TGTGCCAGCAGTCTCTCCGGGACAGGGATTCGTGGCTACACCTTC; CDR3: CASSLSGTGIRGYTF
size: .; D: .; V: TRBV6-6; J: TRBJ1-1; DNA: TGTGCCAGCAGTCTGGTGAACACTGAAGCTTTCTTT; CDR3: CASSLVNTEAFF
size: .; D: TRBD2; V: TRBV24-1; J: TRBJ2-1; DNA: TGTGCCACCAGTGACCTCGGGACTAGCGGGAGTAGGTATGAGCAGTTCTTC; CDR3: CATSDLGTSGSRYEQFF
size: .; D: .; V: TRBV29-1; J: TRBJ1-5; DNA: TGCAGCGTTGTTCCTGTGGGGGGCAATCAGCCCCAGCATTTT; CDR3: CSVVPVGGNQPQHF
size: .; D: .; V: TRBV7-8; J: TRBJ2-7; DNA: TGTGCCAGCAGCCCTGGTCTAGCTTCGGGCTACGAGCAGTACTTC; CDR3: CASSPGLASGYEQYF
size: .; D: .; V: TRBV28; J: TRBJ1-2; DNA: TGTGCCAGCAGTTTATCCCTATATGGCTACACCTTC; CDR3: CASSLSLYGYTF
size: .; D: TRBD2; V: TRBV4-3; J: TRBJ2-1; DNA: TGCGCCAGCAGCCAAGATACCAGCGGGAGGGGGGATGAGCAGTTCTTC; CDR3: CASSQDTSGRGDEQFF
size: .; D: TRBD1; V: TRBV5-4; J: TRBJ2-2; DNA: TGTGCCAGCAGCCCCCGAGGGACAGGGGACCGGGAGCTGTTTTTT; CDR3: CASSPRGTGDRELFF
size: .; D: TRBD2; V: TRBV19; J: TRBJ2-7; DNA: TGTGCCAGTAGTAGGACTAGCGGGCCGTTGAACGAGCAGTACTTC; CDR3: CASSRTSGPLNEQYF
size: .; D: .; V: TRBV9; J: TRBJ2-5; DNA: TGTGCCAGCAGCGAGCCCCTCGGCGGAGGAACCTGGGGAGAGACCCAGTACTTC; CDR3: CASSEPLGGGTWGETQYF
size: .; D: TRBD1; V: TRBV6-2/TRBV6-3; J: TRBJ1-5; DNA: TGTGCCAGCAGTCTGAGACAGGGCGGGGGTCAGCCCCAGCATTTT; CDR3: CASSLRQGGGQPQHF
size: .; D: .; V: TRBV11-2; J: TRBJ1-1; DNA: TGTGCCAGCAGCTCATCGCCCCTCGTCACTGAAGCTTTCTTT; CDR3: CASSSSPLVTEAFF
size: .; D: TRBD2; V: TRBV10-3; J: TRBJ2-3; DNA: TGTGCCACCGGACTAGCGGGAGCCGATACGCAGTATTTT; CDR3: CATGLAGADTQYF
size: .; D: TRBD2; V: TRBV7-2; J: TRBJ2-1; DNA: TGTGCCAGCAGCCCCACTAGCGGCACCTACAATGAGCAGTTCTTC; CDR3: CASSPTSGTYNEQFF
size: .; D: .; V: TRBV29-1; J: TRBJ2-7; DNA: TGCAGCGTTGCCAATCGGGACGGGGTTGCCTACGAGCAGTACTTC; CDR3: CSVANRDGVAYEQYF
size: .; D: .; V: TRBV5-1; J: TRBJ2-1; DNA: TGCGCCAGTCGACTCCGGGACGGATACAATGAGCAGTTCTTC; CDR3: CASRLRDGYNEQFF
size: .; D: .; V: TRBV20-1; J: TRBJ1-3; DNA: TGCAGTGCTAGTTCCTTGTTAGGAGGAAACACCATATATTTT; CDR3: CSASSLLGGNTIYF
size: .; D: .; V: TRBV28; J: TRBJ1-1; DNA: TGTGCCAGCAGAGTGTTGAACACTGAAGCTTTCTTT; CDR3: CASRVLNTEAFF
size: few; D: .; V: TRBV14; J: TRBJ2-2; DNA: TGTGCCAGCAGCCAAGCTAGTTCGACCGGGGAGCTGTTTTTT; CDR3: CASSQASSTGELFF
size: .; D: .; V: TRBV29-1; J: TRBJ1-2; DNA: TGCAGCGTTGTGGGCGATTTAGGCTATGGCTACACCTTC; CDR3: CSVVGDLGYGYTF